This record looks at one T cell receptor (beta chain) sequence and its context. Its antigen is unknown. This specimen belongs to a study of CD8+ T cells in alopecia areata. Whole-study context: Treated patients were given oral tofacitinib, which was dosed at 5 to 10 mg twice daily. General study results and limits: One nonresponder makes the tie between baseline CD8+ expansion and response uncertain.

Reverse transcribed after extraction, RNA yielded cDNA as the sequencing template. The assay was immunoSEQ multiplex PCR, and TCRdb's table has in-frame clones only and misses some. The repertoire holds a few hundred thousand clones, with 60% as singletons. Treatment: oral pan-JAK inhibitor, 5-10 mg twice daily. Germline V lookup: CDR1 SGHAT, CDR2 FQNNGV. V lost 1 base and J 6 bases, leaving 9 bases between the germline ends. The CDR3 extends over 13 amino acids. This receptor was identified in a human donor with alopecia areata. This rearrangement joins TRBV11-2 to TRBJ1-2; D is ambiguous. The sample consisted of CD4+ T cells sorted from blood, taken at week 52, from a patient treated with tofacitinib. The CDR3 spells CASSLVLGNGYTF. The CDR3 DNA is TGTGCCAGCAGCTTAGTCCTCGGGAATGGCTACACCTTC. The variable domain in full, with the rest retrieved from reference TRBV11-2 and TRBJ1-2, is EAGVAQSPRYKIIEKRQSVAFWCNPISGHATLYWYQQILGQGPKLLIQFQNNGVVDDSQLPKDRFSAERLKGVDSTLKIQPAKLEDSAVYLCASSLVLGNGYTFGSGTRLTVV.